Detailed here is one TCR beta chain. The antigen remains unidentified. This sample was included in a study of cytomegalovirus exposure and HLA in healthy donors. Study results and caveats: Evidence from a later analysis indicated that most CMV-associated TCR beta chains looked HLA-restricted.

The CDR3 runs to 15 residues. Germline V CDR1 and CDR2: MGHRA, YSYEKL. The trim removed 4 bases at V and 2 bases at J, leaving 6 bases unmatched. Primers included in the PCR were 60 Vbeta and 13 Jbeta primers. TCRdb's table, derived via immunoSEQ multiplex PCR, lists solely in-frame clones and lacks some. The sample holds 150,000 to 200,000 clones; 75% are singletons and the top ten take approximately 3.1%. Material: PBMCs. The TCR originated in a woman between 50 and 59 years old in good health and CMV-seropositive. J is TRBJ2-7 and V is TRBV4-1; TRBD1 agrees at 9 bases. CDR3 protein: CASSPQGAPPYEQYF. As DNA, the CDR3 is TGCGCCAGCAGCCCACAGGGGGCCCCGCCCTACGAGCAGTACTTC.